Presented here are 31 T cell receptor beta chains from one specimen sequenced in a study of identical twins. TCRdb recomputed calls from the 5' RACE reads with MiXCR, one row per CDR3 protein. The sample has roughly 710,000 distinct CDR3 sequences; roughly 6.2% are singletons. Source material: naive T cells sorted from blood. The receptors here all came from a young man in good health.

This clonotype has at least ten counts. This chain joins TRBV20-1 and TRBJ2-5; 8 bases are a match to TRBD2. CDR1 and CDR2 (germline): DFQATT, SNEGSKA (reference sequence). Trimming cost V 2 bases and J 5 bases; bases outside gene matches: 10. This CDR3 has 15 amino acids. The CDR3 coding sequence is TGCAGTGCTAGACCAACTAGCGGCCCTGTGGAGACCCAGTACTTC. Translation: CSARPTSGPVETQYF.

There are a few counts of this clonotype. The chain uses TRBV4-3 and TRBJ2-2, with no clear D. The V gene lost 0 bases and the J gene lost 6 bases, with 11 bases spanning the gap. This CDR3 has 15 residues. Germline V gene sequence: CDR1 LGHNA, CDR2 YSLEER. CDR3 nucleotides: TGCGCCAGCAGCCAAGATACCCGTGGCGCCGGGGAGCTGTTTTTT. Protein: CASSQDTRGAGELFF.

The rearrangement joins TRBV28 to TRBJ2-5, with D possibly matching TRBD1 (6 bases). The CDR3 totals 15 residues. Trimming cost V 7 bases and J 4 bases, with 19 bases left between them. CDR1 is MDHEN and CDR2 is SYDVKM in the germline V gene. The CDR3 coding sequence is TGTGCCAGCACACCGCAGGGGAGATGGGGAGAGACCCAGTACTTC. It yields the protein CASTPQGRWGETQYF.

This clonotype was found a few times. CDR3: CASSDWYREGGELFF. CDR3 sequence (DNA): TGTGCCAGCAGTGACTGGTATAGGGAGGGCGGGGAGCTGTTTTTT. The rearrangement links TRBV25-1 to TRBJ2-2, with 7 bases aligning to TRBD2. The V gene end was trimmed by 3 bases and the J gene end by 7 bases; junction bases not matched to a gene: 8. The CDR3 totals 15 residues. Per germline, CDR1 MGHDK and CDR2 SYGVNS.

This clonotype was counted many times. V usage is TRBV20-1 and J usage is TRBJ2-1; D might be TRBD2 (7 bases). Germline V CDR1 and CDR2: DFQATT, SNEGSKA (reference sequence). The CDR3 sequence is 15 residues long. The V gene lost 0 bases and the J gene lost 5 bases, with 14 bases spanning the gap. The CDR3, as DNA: TGCAGTGCTAGAGACCTAGGGGGGGCCGACAATGAGCAGTTCTTC. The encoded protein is CSARDLGGADNEQFF.

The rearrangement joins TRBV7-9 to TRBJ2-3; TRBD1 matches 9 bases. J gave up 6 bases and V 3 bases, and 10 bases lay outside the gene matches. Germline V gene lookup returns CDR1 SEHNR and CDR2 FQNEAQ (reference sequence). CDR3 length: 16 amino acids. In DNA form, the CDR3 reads TGTGCCAGCAGCTTTCTTTTACAGGGGGCGGCGGATACGCAGTATTTT. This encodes CASSFLLQGAADTQYF.

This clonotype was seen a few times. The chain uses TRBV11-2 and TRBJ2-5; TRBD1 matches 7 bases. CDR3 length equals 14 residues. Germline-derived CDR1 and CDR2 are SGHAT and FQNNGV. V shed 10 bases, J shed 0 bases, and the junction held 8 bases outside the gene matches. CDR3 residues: CATQTGKYQETQYF. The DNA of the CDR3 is TGTGCCACCCAGACAGGGAAGTACCAAGAGACCCAGTACTTC.

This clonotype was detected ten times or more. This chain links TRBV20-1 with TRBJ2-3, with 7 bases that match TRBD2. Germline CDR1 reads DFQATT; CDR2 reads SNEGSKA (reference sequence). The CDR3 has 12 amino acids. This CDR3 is CSAGVSTDTQYF. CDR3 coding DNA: TGCAGCGCGGGAGTAAGCACAGATACGCAGTATTTT.

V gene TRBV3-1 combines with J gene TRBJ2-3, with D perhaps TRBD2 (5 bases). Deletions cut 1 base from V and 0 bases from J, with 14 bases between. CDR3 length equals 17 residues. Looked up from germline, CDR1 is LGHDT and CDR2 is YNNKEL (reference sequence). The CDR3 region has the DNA TGTGCCAGCAGCCAAGGGGATTTAGCGCTTAGCACAGATACGCAGTATTTT. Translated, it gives CASSQGDLALSTDTQYF.

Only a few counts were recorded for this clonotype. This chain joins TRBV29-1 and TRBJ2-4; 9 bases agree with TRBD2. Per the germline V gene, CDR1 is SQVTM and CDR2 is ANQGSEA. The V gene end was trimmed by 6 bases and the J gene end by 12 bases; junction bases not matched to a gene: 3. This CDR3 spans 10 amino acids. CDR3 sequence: CSVRTSAQYF. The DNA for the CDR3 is TGCAGCGTGAGGACTAGCGCTCAGTACTTC.

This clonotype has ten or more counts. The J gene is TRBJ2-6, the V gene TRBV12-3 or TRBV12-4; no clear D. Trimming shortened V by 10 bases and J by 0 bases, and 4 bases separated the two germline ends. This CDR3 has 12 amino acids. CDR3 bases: TGTGCCACTACCTCTGGGGCCAACGTCCTGACTTTC. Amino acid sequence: CATTSGANVLTF.

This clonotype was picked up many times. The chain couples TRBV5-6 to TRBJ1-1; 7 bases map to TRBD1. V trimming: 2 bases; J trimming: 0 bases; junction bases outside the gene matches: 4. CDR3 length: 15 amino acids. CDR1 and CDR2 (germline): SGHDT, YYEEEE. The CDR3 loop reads CASSFGGQLNTEAFF. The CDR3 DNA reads TGTGCCAGCAGCTTTGGGGGACAGTTGAACACTGAAGCTTTCTTT.

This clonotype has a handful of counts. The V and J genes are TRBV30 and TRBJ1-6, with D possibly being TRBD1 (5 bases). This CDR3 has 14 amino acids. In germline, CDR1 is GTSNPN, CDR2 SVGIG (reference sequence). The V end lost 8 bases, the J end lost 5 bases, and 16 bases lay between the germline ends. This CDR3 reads CAGGRDGDNSPLHF. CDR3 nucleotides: TGTGCCGGAGGGCGGGACGGGGATAATTCACCCCTCCACTTT.

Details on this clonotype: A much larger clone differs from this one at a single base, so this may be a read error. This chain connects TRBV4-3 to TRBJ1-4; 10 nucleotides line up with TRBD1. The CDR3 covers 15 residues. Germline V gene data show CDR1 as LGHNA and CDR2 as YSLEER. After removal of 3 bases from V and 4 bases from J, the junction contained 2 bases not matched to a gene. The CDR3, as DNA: TGCGCCAGCAGCCAGGGACAGGGGCTTAATGAAAAACTGTTTTTT. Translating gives CASSQGQGLNEKLFF.

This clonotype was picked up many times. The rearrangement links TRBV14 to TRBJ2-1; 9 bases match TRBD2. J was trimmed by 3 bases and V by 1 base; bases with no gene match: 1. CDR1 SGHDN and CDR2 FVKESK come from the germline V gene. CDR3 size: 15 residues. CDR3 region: CASSQVTSGYNEQFF. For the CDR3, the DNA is TGTGCCAGCAGCCAAGTGACTAGCGGCTACAATGAGCAGTTCTTC.

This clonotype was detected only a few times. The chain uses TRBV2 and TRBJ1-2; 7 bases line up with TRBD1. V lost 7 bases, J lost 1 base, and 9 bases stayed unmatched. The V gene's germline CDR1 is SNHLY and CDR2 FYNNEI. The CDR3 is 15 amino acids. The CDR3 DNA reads TGTGCCAGCACCCGACAGGGTCGGGGTAACTATGGCTACACCTTC. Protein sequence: CASTRQGRGNYGYTF. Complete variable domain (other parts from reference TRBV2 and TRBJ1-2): EPEVTQTPSHQVTQMGQEVILRCVPISNHLYFYWYRQILGQKVEFLVSFYNNEISEKSEIFDDQFSVERPDGSNFTLKIRSTKLEDSAMYFCASTRQGRGNYGYTFGSGTRLTVV.

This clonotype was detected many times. CDR3 bases: TGTGCCAGCAGCCGGGAGACAGGGAACTATGGCTACACCTTC. Its translation: CASSRETGNYGYTF. This chain connects TRBV4-2 to TRBJ1-2, with TRBD1 matching 7 bases. V lost 4 bases, J lost 2 bases, and 4 bases stayed unmatched. The CDR3 contains 14 residues. CDR1 and CDR2 (germline): LGHNA, YNFKEQ.

CDR3 sequence: CSARDSRDSVFYEQYF. For the CDR3, the DNA is TGCAGTGCTAGAGATTCCCGGGACAGCGTTTTCTACGAGCAGTACTTC. V gene TRBV20-1 combines with J gene TRBJ2-7, with 7 bases identical to TRBD1. Germline values: CDR1 DFQATT, CDR2 SNEGSKA (reference sequence). After removal of 0 bases from V and 3 bases from J, the junction contained 11 bases not matched to a gene. The CDR3 extends over 16 amino acids.

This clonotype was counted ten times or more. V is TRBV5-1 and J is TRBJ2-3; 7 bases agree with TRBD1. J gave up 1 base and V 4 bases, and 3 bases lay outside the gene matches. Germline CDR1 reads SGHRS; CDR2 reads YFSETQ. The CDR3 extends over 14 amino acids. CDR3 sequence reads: CASSGTDRTDTQYF. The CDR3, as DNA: TGCGCCAGCAGCGGGACAGACCGCACAGATACGCAGTATTTT.

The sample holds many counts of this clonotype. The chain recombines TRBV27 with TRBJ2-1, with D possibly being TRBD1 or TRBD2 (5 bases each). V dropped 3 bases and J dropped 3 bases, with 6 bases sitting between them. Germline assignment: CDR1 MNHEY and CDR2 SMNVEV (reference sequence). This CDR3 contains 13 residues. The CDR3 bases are TGTGCCAGCAGTTTTGGGGGCTACAATGAGCAGTTCTTC. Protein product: CASSFGGYNEQFF.

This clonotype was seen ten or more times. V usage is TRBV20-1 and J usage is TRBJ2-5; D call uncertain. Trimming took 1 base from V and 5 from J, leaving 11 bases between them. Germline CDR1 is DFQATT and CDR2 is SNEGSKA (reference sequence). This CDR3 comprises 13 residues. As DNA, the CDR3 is TGCAGTGCTAGAGGGGCAGACCGGGAGACCCAGTACTTC. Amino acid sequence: CSARGADRETQYF.

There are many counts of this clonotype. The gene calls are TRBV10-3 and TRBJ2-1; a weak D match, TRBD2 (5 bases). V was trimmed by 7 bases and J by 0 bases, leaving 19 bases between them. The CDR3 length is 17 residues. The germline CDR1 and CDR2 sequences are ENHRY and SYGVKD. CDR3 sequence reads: CAIKREDAGGSYNEQFF. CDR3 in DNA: TGTGCCATCAAGAGAGAGGACGCCGGAGGCTCCTACAATGAGCAGTTCTTC.

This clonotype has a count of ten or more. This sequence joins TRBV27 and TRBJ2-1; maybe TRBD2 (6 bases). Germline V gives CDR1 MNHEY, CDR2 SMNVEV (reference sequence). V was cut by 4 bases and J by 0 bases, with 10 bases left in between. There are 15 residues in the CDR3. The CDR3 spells CASSSAGPSYNEQFF. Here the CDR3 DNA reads TGTGCCAGCAGTTCGGCGGGACCCTCCTACAATGAGCAGTTCTTC.

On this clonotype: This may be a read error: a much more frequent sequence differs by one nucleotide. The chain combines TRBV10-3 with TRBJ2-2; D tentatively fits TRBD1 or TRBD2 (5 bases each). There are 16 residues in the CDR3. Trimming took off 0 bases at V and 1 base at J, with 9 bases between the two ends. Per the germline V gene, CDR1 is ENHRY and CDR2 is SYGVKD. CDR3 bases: TGTGCCATCAGTGAGTCGGGACGGAGGAACACCGGGGAGCTGTTTTTT. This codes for CAISESGRRNTGELFF.

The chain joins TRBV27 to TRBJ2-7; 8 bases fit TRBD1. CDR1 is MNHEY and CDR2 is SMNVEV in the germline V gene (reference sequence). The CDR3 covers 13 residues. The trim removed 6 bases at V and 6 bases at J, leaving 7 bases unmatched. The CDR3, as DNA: TGTGCCAGCAGCAAGGGACAGGTCCTCGAGCAGTACTTC. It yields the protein CASSKGQVLEQYF.

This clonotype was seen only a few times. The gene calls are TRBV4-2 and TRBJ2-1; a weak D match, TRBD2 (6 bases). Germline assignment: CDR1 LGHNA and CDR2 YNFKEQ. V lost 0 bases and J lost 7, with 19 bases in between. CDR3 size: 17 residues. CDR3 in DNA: TGTGCCAGCAGCCAAGATCTCGGGGACTTCGGATGGAATGAGCAGTTCTTC. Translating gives CASSQDLGDFGWNEQFF.

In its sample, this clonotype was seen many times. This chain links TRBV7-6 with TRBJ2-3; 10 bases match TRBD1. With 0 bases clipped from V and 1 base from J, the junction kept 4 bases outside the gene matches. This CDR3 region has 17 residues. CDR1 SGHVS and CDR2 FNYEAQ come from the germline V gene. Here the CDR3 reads CASSLAHGTGGTDTQYF. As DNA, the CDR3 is TGTGCCAGCAGCTTAGCGCACGGGACAGGGGGCACAGATACGCAGTATTTT.

CDR3 sequence reads: CASTNPRGAQYF. The CDR3 DNA sequence: TGTGCCAGCACAAACCCCCGGGGGGCGCAGTATTTT. The J gene is TRBJ2-3, the V gene TRBV28, with 7 nucleotides matching TRBD2. The ends lost 7 bases at V and 10 bases at J; junction bases unmatched: 8. Germline lookup yields CDR1 MDHEN and CDR2 SYDVKM. This CDR3 has 12 amino acids.

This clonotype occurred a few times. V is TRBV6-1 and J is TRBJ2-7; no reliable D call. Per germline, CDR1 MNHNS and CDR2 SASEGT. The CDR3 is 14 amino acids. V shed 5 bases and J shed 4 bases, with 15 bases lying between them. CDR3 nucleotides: TGTGCCAGCAGTCTCAGTGTACCCAATTACGAGCAGTACTTC. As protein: CASSLSVPNYEQYF.

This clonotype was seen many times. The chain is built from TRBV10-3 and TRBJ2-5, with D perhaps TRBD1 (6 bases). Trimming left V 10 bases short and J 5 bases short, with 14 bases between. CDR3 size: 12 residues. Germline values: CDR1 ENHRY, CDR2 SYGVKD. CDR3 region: CASQQGAETQYF. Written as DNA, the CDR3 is TGTGCCAGCCAACAGGGTGCCGAGACCCAGTACTTC.

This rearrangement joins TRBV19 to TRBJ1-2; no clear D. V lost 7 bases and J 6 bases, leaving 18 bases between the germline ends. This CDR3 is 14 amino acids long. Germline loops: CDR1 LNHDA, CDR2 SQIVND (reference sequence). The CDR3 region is CASTPGMGMDGYTF. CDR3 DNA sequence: TGTGCCAGTACCCCTGGGATGGGGATGGATGGCTACACCTTC.